Included here is one T cell receptor (beta chain) sequence, with context. Living in about two dozen US areas, the participants were between roughly 18 and 90 years of age. Germline V CDR1 and CDR2: LNHDA, SQIVND (reference sequence). The length of the CDR3 is 13 residues. V shed 5 bases and J shed 3 bases, with 10 bases lying between them. The data are from a study of blood T cell repertoires in COVID-19. Study-level information: Both acute and convalescent COVID-19 samples were obtained from the United States, Italy and Spain. The analysed material was cDNA or gDNA that came from T cells, B-cell-depleted T cells, or PBMCs.

The table came from immunoSEQ multiplex PCR; TCRdb's copy has only in-frame clones and leaves some out. The data show about 340,000 clones, with 80% to 95% seen just once and approximately 17% held by the top ten. The sequence was collected from a woman aged 25 to 39 who had recovered from COVID-19. The sequencing sample was made of PBMCs or T cells enriched from blood (not recorded which). The chain recombines TRBV19 with TRBJ1-2; a weak D match, TRBD1 (5 bases). In DNA, the CDR3 is TGTGCCAGTAGTCTCCAGGGCCACTATGGCTACACCTTC. It is translated as CASSLQGHYGYTF.